This TCR beta chain was found in a study of regulatory T cells in long-lasting Graves disease. This clonotype turned up a few times. Indicated time point: newly diagnosed GD, antithyroid drugs for less than 3 months. Following extraction of RNA from PBMCs, that RNA was used to make the TCR library. HTBI primers from iRepertoire and Arm-PCR of CDR3 regions yielded the TCR beta libraries. TCRdb passed the multiplex PCR reads through MiXCR, listing each CDR3 protein once. In the table there are about 220,000 distinct CDR3 sequences, approximately 20% of which are singletons. The receptor was isolated from a female donor with Graves disease. The sample in question was peripheral blood mononuclear cells (PBMCs), obtained at new diagnosis, from a patient treated with antithyroid drugs.

DNA for the CDR3: TGTGCCATCAGTCGGGACAGGGGGCTTTACGGCTACACCTTC. Its translation: CAISRDRGLYGYTF. This sequence joins TRBV10-3 and TRBJ1-2; 12 nucleotides match TRBD1. V was pared by 5 bases and J by 8 bases, with 6 bases of the junction left unmatched. Germline V gene sequence: CDR1 ENHRY, CDR2 SYGVKD. This CDR3 contains 14 residues.